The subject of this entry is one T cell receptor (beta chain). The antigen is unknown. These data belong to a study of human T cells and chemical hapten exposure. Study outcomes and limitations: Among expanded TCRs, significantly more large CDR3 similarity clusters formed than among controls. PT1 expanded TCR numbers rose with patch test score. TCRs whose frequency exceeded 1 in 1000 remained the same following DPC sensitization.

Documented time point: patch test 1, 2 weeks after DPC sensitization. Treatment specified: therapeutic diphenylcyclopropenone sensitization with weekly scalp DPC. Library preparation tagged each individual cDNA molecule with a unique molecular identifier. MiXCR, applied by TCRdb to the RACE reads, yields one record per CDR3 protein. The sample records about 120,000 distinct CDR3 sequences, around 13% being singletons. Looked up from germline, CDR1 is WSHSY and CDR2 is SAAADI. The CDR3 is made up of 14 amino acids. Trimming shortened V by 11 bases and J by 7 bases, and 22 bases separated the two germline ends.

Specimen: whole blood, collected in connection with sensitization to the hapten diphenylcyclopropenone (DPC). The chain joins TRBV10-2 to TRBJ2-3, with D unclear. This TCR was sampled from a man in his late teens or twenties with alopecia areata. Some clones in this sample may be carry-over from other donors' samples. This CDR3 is CAALSPEEVNTQYF. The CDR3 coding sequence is TGCGCCGCCCTGAGCCCGGAAGAGGTAAATACGCAGTATTTT.